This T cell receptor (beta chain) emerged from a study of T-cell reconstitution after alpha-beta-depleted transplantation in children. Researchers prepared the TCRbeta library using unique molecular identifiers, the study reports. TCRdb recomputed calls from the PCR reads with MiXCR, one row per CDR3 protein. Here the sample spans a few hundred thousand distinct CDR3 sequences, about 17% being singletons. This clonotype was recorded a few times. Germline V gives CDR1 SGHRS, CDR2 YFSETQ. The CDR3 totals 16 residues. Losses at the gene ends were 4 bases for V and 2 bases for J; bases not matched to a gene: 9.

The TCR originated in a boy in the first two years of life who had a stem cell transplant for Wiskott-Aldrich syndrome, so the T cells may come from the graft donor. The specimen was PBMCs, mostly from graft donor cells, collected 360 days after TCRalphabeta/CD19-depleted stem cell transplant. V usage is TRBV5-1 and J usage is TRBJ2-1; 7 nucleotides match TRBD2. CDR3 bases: TGCGCCAGCAGCCTGGGAGGGCCGGGCCCCTACAATGAGCAGTTCTTC. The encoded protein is CASSLGGPGPYNEQFF.